The source of this TCR beta chain is a study of shared clonotypes between healthy human individuals. Study-wide results and caveats: Between several donors, naive CD4 clonotypes were shared at a level of about 5%. Exclusively blood specimens were collected; tissue repertoires likely differ. Generally, naive subsets (rather than memory subsets) showed larger estimated richness.

Germline values: CDR1 SNHLY, CDR2 FYNNEI. The CDR3 totals 17 residues. V lost 10 bases, J lost 4 bases, and 26 bases lay in between. The naive CD8 subset, CD45RO-negative cells positively selected for CCR7, excluded terminally differentiated effector memory CD45RA+ cells. The authors ran the assay at deep level. Only in-frame clones appear in the TCRdb table, and some are missing; sequencing was by immunoSEQ multiplex PCR. The sample lists about 800,000 clones; 90% to 98% were seen once. A word on this clone: The antigen remains undetermined.

The clonotype comes from a man aged 25 to 45 in good health. The V call is TRBV2, the J call TRBJ2-1; weak D call: TRBD1 (11 bases). Sequenced sample: naive CD8+ T cells sorted from blood. The CDR3 coding sequence is TGTGCCACCCTCAGAAGCGGGGGGGACAGGGGGTACAATGAGCAGTTCTTC. Translating gives CATLRSGGDRGYNEQFF.